Below, 31 T cell receptor beta chains from the same sample are listed, as sequenced in a study of CD8 T cells in Susac syndrome (dated by TCRdb to about 2019). Libraries were built with the immunoSEQ multiplex PCR assay. RNA was extracted with the RNeasy kit and 0.5 to 1 ug was reverse transcribed using random hexamers. Using fastp trimming at Q25 and MiXCR clonotype assembly, TCRdb reanalyzed the public sequencing data and kept in-frame beta chains. Rows are combined by CDR3 protein, so each entry shows the most common genes and DNA. A total of approximately 190,000 distinct CDR3 sequences appear in this sample, about 94% of them only once. In total, the top ten clones hold 0.098% of the sample. Sequenced: CD4+ T cells from PBMCs. The receptors originated from a human donor with Susac syndrome.

The chain couples TRBV5-1 to TRBJ2-4, with D unresolved. There are 14 residues in the CDR3. CDR1 is SGHRS, CDR2 YFSETQ, per germline. Trimming shortened V by 4 bases and J by 0 bases, and 8 bases separated the two germline ends. CDR3 region: CASSPTLAKNIQYF. The CDR3 coding sequence is TGCGCCAGCAGCCCGACTTTAGCCAAAAACATTCAGTACTTC.

V gene TRBV7-9 combines with J gene TRBJ1-2; 8 bases fit TRBD1. This CDR3 has 15 residues. V lost 5 bases, J lost 8 bases, and 13 bases stayed unmatched. Per the germline V gene, CDR1 is SEHNR and CDR2 is FQNEAQ (reference sequence). As DNA, the CDR3 is TGTGCCAGCAGCCCCCACCTGTCAGGGGGCGAAGGCTACACCTTC. This gives the protein CASSPHLSGGEGYTF.

The V call is TRBV1, the J call TRBJ2-3; no DNA check was done on the table's D call, TRBD2. TRBV1 is a pseudogene segment. The CDR3 is 19 residues long. For the CDR3, the DNA is TGCACCAGCAGCCAAGGTCATCATCGGGGGGGGGTGCTCACAGATACGCAGTATTTT. Its translation: CTSSQGHHRGGVLTDTQYF.

The V call is TRBV29-1, the J call TRBJ2-2; 7 bases are shared with TRBD1. The ends lost 6 bases at V and 3 bases at J; junction bases unmatched: 7. Germline V gene lookup returns CDR1 SQVTM and CDR2 ANQGSEA. The CDR3 consists of 14 residues. The CDR3 reads CSVSGTEDTGELFF. For the CDR3, the DNA is TGCAGCGTGTCCGGGACAGAGGACACCGGGGAGCTGTTTTTT.

This clonotype was counted a single time. A junction boundary mismatches the germline segment, possibly from a read error. The chain carries TRBV20-1 and TRBJ1-4; the D is unclear. The CDR3 length is 11 residues. The V gene's germline CDR1 is DFQATT and CDR2 SNEGSKA (reference sequence). In DNA form, the CDR3 reads TGCAGTGCTGGAGATAATGAAAAACTGTTTTTT. It yields the protein CSAGDNEKLFF.

This clonotype was seen just once. The J gene is TRBJ2-1, the V gene TRBV29-1; no clear D gene. Germline loops: CDR1 SQVTM, CDR2 ANQGSEA. The CDR3 contains 12 residues. Deletions cut 6 bases from V and 6 bases from J, with 12 bases between. The CDR3 reads CSVLPESNEQFF. The CDR3 nucleotides are TGCAGCGTCCTACCCGAAAGCAATGAGCAGTTCTTC.

This sequence joins TRBV30 and TRBJ1-4, with no clear D. CDR3 length: 14 residues. Germline V gives CDR1 GTSNPN, CDR2 SVGIG (reference sequence). The V gene lost 5 bases and the J gene lost 8 bases, with 18 bases spanning the gap. The CDR3 sequence is CAWAANLDPEKLFF. Written as DNA, the CDR3 is TGTGCCTGGGCTGCAAATTTGGACCCAGAAAAACTGTTTTTT.

This clonotype was counted once. The V call is TRBV20-1, the J call TRBJ2-2, with 11 positions matching TRBD2. The ends lost 5 bases at V and 3 bases at J; junction bases unmatched: 5. Germline V gene data show CDR1 as DFQATT and CDR2 as SNEGSKA (reference sequence). This CDR3 is 15 amino acids long. CDR3 in DNA: TGCAGTGCTTCAGCTAGCGGGGGGTACACCGGGGAGCTGTTTTTT. This sequence encodes CSASASGGYTGELFF.

The gene calls are TRBV20-1 and TRBJ1-5; TRBD1 matches 10 bases. CDR3 length equals 15 residues. Germline loops: CDR1 DFQATT, CDR2 SNEGSKA (reference sequence). V lost 5 bases and J lost 6; bases outside the gene matches: 10. The DNA of the CDR3 is TGCAGTGCTTCCACCAGACAGGGGGCGGTTCAGCCCCAGCATTTT. It is translated as CSASTRQGAVQPQHF.

The V gene is TRBV19, the J gene TRBJ2-1; D may correspond to TRBD1 or TRBD2 (5 bases each). Per the germline V gene, CDR1 is LNHDA and CDR2 is SQIVND (reference sequence). The V and J ends lost 2 bases and 6 bases respectively, with 17 bases between them. The CDR3 loop spans 16 amino acids. CDR3 bases: TGTGCCAGTAGTATATACTCGGGGCGGAGTATCAATGAGCAGTTCTTC. It yields the protein CASSIYSGRSINEQFF. The full variable domain, rest sourced from reference TRBV19 and TRBJ2-1, is DGGITQSPKYLFRKEGQNVTLSCEQNLNHDAMYWYRQDPGQGLRLIYYSQIVNDFQKGDIAEGYSVSREKKESFPLTVTSAQKNPTAFYLCASSIYSGRSINEQFFGPGTRLTVL.

The chain has TRBV18 and TRBJ2-4; D not certain. CDR1 is KGHSH, CDR2 LQKENI, per germline. CDR3 size: 13 residues. Trimming removed 2 bases at V and 9 bases at J, with 11 bases between. The CDR3 spells CASSPSAVGIQYF. The CDR3 DNA is TGTGCCAGCTCACCATCGGCGGTGGGCATTCAGTACTTC.

The CDR3 sequence is CASTPLGEDLDTQYF. CDR3 in DNA: TGTGCCAGTACCCCCCTCGGGGAGGATCTCGATACGCAGTATTTT. The V call is TRBV19, the J call TRBJ2-3, with D maybe TRBD2 (6 bases). Germline values: CDR1 LNHDA, CDR2 SQIVND (reference sequence). The CDR3 has 15 amino acids. Trimming cost V 7 bases and J 6 bases, with 20 bases left between them.

The V gene is TRBV30, the J gene TRBJ2-3, with 8 bases matching TRBD2. Germline assignment: CDR1 GTSNPN and CDR2 SVGIG (reference sequence). V gave up 8 bases and J gave up 2 bases; unmatched junction bases: 9. The CDR3 totals 14 residues. In DNA, the CDR3 is TGTGCCGCCCTTGTAGCGGGGCTCACAGATACGCAGTATTTT. It codes for CAALVAGLTDTQYF.

The chain uses TRBV9 and TRBJ1-6, with D perhaps TRBD1 (5 bases). The V and J ends lost 3 bases and 8 bases respectively, with 15 bases between them. The CDR3 covers 15 residues. Germline CDR1 reads SGDLS; CDR2 reads YYNGEE. The CDR3 DNA follows: TGTGCCAGCAGCGGTGCCTCGAGCAGGGATTCACCCCTCCACTTT. This codes for CASSGASSRDSPLHF.

The V gene is TRBV2, the J gene TRBJ2-7; D ambiguous. Germline loops: CDR1 SNHLY, CDR2 FYNNEI. The CDR3 is 14 amino acids. The ends were cut back, 1 base at V and 2 bases at J, with 9 bases in the middle. The chain's CDR3 is CASSEGIGPYEQYF. In nucleotides, the CDR3 is TGTGCCAGCAGTGAAGGTATAGGGCCCTACGAGCAGTACTTC.

This clonotype appeared a single time. The J gene is TRBJ2-5, the V gene TRBV6-6; D not certain. Per the germline V gene, CDR1 is MNHNY and CDR2 is SVGAGI (reference sequence). This CDR3 spans 12 amino acids. Trimming took off 8 bases at V and 3 bases at J, with 10 bases between the two ends. The CDR3 region is CASGWVEETQYF. CDR3 nucleotides: TGTGCCAGCGGGTGGGTCGAAGAGACCCAGTACTTC.

The gene calls are TRBV29-1 and TRBJ2-7; D may be TRBD2 (7 bases). From germline, CDR1 is SQVTM and CDR2 ANQGSEA. The V gene lost 6 bases and the J gene lost 5 bases, with 17 bases spanning the gap. This CDR3 region has 13 residues. DNA of the CDR3: TGCAGCGTCACCCGGGGGGCCCGGGACGAGCAGTACTTC. Residues: CSVTRGARDEQYF.

This chain joins TRBV19 and TRBJ2-7, with 7 bases fitting TRBD1. The CDR3 consists of 13 residues. Germline loops: CDR1 LNHDA, CDR2 SQIVND (reference sequence). V trimming: 2 bases; J trimming: 6 bases; junction bases outside the gene matches: 4. CDR3 loop: CASSIKGATEQYF. CDR3 coding DNA: TGTGCCAGTAGTATAAAGGGGGCTACCGAGCAGTACTTC.

The chain couples TRBV12-3 or TRBV12-4 to TRBJ2-1; 11 positions match TRBD2. The CDR3 contains 18 residues. Trimming took 7 bases from V and 0 from J; bases not matched to a gene: 11. The DNA of the CDR3 is TGTGCCAGCACCATCTCCAGACTAGCGGGGAGCTCCTACAATGAGCAGTTCTTC. This sequence encodes CASTISRLAGSSYNEQFF.

The V gene is TRBV3-1, the J gene TRBJ2-7; 10 bases fit TRBD1. CDR1 LGHDT and CDR2 YNNKEL come from the germline V gene (reference sequence). After removal of 4 bases from V and 6 bases from J, the junction contained 6 bases not matched to a gene. CDR3 size: 14 residues. The CDR3 DNA sequence: TGTGCCAGCAGCCCCCGGGACAGGGGAGGCGAGCAGTACTTC. This codes for CASSPRDRGGEQYF.

The chain recombines TRBV12-3 or TRBV12-4 with TRBJ1-5, with D hard to call. There are 15 residues in the CDR3. V lost 3 bases to trimming and J lost 1 base, with 10 bases between them. CDR3 region: CASSFSGRSNQPQHF. CDR3 coding DNA: TGTGCCAGCAGTTTTTCAGGTCGGAGCAATCAGCCCCAGCATTTT.

This sequence joins TRBV4-2 and TRBJ2-2, with D perhaps TRBD2 (5 bases). Per the germline V gene, CDR1 is LGHNA and CDR2 is YNFKEQ. V was cut by 4 bases and J by 0 bases, with 15 bases left in between. The CDR3 length is 17 residues. The CDR3 bases are TGTGCCAGCAGCCGGCCAGAAGGGAGAGCGAACACCGGGGAGCTGTTTTTT. Its translation is CASSRPEGRANTGELFF.

This clonotype was observed once. The chain carries TRBV27 and TRBJ1-1, with D tentatively TRBD1 (5 bases). V lost 0 bases to trimming and J lost 6 bases, with 14 bases between them. In germline, CDR1 is MNHEY, CDR2 SMNVEV (reference sequence). This CDR3 comprises 15 residues. The CDR3 DNA reads TGTGCCAGCAGTTTATCCAGGGTAGGTAGGCCTGAAGCTTTCTTT. Residues: CASSLSRVGRPEAFF.

This clonotype has only one observation. The chain recombines TRBV4-2 with TRBJ2-2; possibly TRBD1 for D (6 bases). The CDR3 length is 16 residues. Germline values: CDR1 LGHNA, CDR2 YNFKEQ. Trimming removed 1 base at V and 3 bases at J, with 12 bases between. In DNA, the CDR3 is TGTGCCAGCAGCCAAGGAGACAGGCGCGACACCGGGGAGCTGTTTTTT. It codes for CASSQGDRRDTGELFF.

The rearrangement joins TRBV7-2 to TRBJ2-3; TRBD2 matches 12 bases. Trimming cost V 6 bases and J 6 bases; bases outside gene matches: 13. Looked up from germline, CDR1 is SGHTA and CDR2 is FQGNSA. The CDR3 is 17 residues long. The CDR3 reads CASSKLAGGLLADTQYF. As DNA, the CDR3 is TGTGCCAGCAGTAAACTAGCGGGGGGCCTACTCGCGGATACGCAGTATTTT.

The J gene is TRBJ1-2, the V gene TRBV9; D might be TRBD1 (6 bases). V was pared by 3 bases and J by 3 bases, with 15 bases between. This CDR3 is 15 amino acids long. Per the germline V gene, CDR1 is SGDLS and CDR2 is YYNGEE. The CDR3: CASSENPTGYYGYTF. The CDR3 nucleotides read TGTGCCAGCAGCGAGAACCCGACAGGTTACTATGGCTACACCTTC. Full variable domain (remainder filled in from reference TRBV9 and TRBJ1-2): DSGVTQTPKHLITATGQRVTLRCSPRSGDLSVYWYQQSLDQGLQFLIQYYNGEERAKGNILERFSAQQFPDLHSELNLSSLELGDSALYFCASSENPTGYYGYTFGSGTRLTVV.

For the CDR3, the DNA is TGTGCCAGCATGCCCTTCGCAATCCGCGGTGAGCAGTTCTTC. The encoded protein is CASMPFAIRGEQFF. The rearrangement links TRBV2 to TRBJ2-1; D is undetermined. Germline assignment: CDR1 SNHLY and CDR2 FYNNEI. This CDR3 has 14 residues. The ends were cut back, 7 bases at V and 9 bases at J, with 19 bases in the middle. The entire variable domain, with the rest obtained from reference TRBV2 and TRBJ2-1, is as follows: EPEVTQTPSHQVTQMGQEVILRCVPISNHLYFYWYRQILGQKVEFLVSFYNNEISEKSEIFDDQFSVERPDGSNFTLKIRSTKLEDSAMYFCASMPFAIRGEQFFGPGTRLTVL.

V is TRBV4-1 and J is TRBJ2-3; TRBD2 matches at 11 bases. There are 17 residues in the CDR3. The germline CDR1 and CDR2 sequences are MGHRA and YSYEKL. Trimming at V came to 1 base and at J to 3 bases, leaving 6 bases not matched to a gene. This chain's CDR3 is CASSQGLAGGPTDTQYF. CDR3 nucleotide sequence: TGCGCCAGCAGCCAAGGGTTAGCGGGGGGGCCGACAGATACGCAGTATTTT.

The chain couples TRBV29-1 to TRBJ2-6; D unresolved. The CDR3 has 14 amino acids. Germline CDR1 is SQVTM and CDR2 is ANQGSEA. Deletions cut 8 bases from V and 3 bases from J, with 14 bases between. The CDR3 protein is CSRNWVIGANVLTF. The CDR3 nucleotides read TGCAGCCGCAATTGGGTGATTGGGGCCAACGTCCTGACTTTC. The full variable domain, with the rest looked up from reference TRBV29-1 and TRBJ2-6, is SAVISQKPSRDICQRGTSLTIQCQVDSQVTMMFWYRQQPGQSLTLIATANQGSEATYESGFVIDKFPISRPNLTFSTLTVSNMSPEDSSIYLCSRNWVIGANVLTFGAGSRLTVL.

This sequence joins TRBV6-1 and TRBJ1-5; the match to TRBD1 covers 10 bases. Trimming cost V 7 bases and J 0 bases; bases outside gene matches: 12. This CDR3 region has 18 residues. Germline V gene data show CDR1 as MNHNS and CDR2 as SASEGT. CDR3 coding DNA: TGTGCCAGCAATATCGCGGGACAGGGGATTAATAGCAATCAGCCCCAGCATTTT. Encoded protein: CASNIAGQGINSNQPQHF.

The chain recombines TRBV12-3 or TRBV12-4 with TRBJ2-5; D gene uncertain. The CDR3 has 11 residues. V lost 6 bases and J lost 7, with 9 bases in between. CDR3 nucleotides: TGTGCCAGCAGCCCCGAGGTGACCCAGTACTTC. It is translated as CASSPEVTQYF.